This TCR beta chain was obtained from a study of blood T cell repertoires in COVID-19. Turning to the study itself: The United States, Italy and Spain provided the acute and convalescent COVID-19 samples. Sample material is recorded as cDNA or gDNA derived from T cells, B-cell-depleted T cells, or PBMCs.

As handled by the study authors: Amplifying reference gene primers gave estimates of nucleated cell counts. Only in-frame clones appear in the TCRdb table, and some are missing; sequencing was by immunoSEQ multiplex PCR. That table supplies the V and J calls and clone size; D and trimming were determined from the DNA. The repertoire holds roughly 160,000 clones, approximately 88% seen once, with around 14% in the top ten. The CDR3 consists of 14 residues. Trimming removed 8 bases from V and 7 bases from J; junction bases left unmatched: 10. CDR1 MNHEY and CDR2 SVGAGI come from the germline V gene. The sequence came from a man between 18 and 35 years old with active or convalescent COVID-19. Sequencing used peripheral blood. The V gene is TRBV6-5, the J gene TRBJ2-7; 11 bases match TRBD2. CDR3 bases: TGTGCCAGCTATCCGACTAGCGGGACCCGGGAGCAGTACTTC. As protein: CASYPTSGTREQYF.